The 22 T cell receptor beta chains below were found in one sample sequenced in a study of T cell responses to AZD1222 COVID-19 vaccine. Profiled with immunoSEQ multiplex PCR; TCRdb holds only in-frame clones, not every one. The sample has 90,000 to 120,000 clones, around 89% seen once. The material was peripheral blood, obtained on day 0 of AZD1222 vaccination. The receptors come from an adult in good health.

The chain couples TRBV28 to TRBJ1-2, with TRBD1 as a possible D gene (5 bases). Germline V CDR1 and CDR2: MDHEN, SYDVKM. V was trimmed by 5 bases and J by 5 bases, leaving 15 bases between them. The CDR3 totals 14 residues. CDR3 DNA sequence: TGTGCCAGCAGTGGTCAGCCTAGACAGTATGGCTACACCTTC. Its protein is CASSGQPRQYGYTF.

This clone occurred once. The rearrangement links TRBV27 to TRBJ1-6; a possible D gene is TRBD1 (5 bases). V gave up 5 bases and J gave up 4 bases, with 12 bases separating them. CDR1 and CDR2 (germline): MNHEY, SMNVEV (reference sequence). The CDR3 is 15 residues long. The CDR3 protein is CASSVGTEYNSPLHF. Written as DNA, the CDR3 is TGTGCCAGCAGTGTCGGGACGGAGTATAATTCACCCCTCCACTTT.

This chain joins TRBV10-1 and TRBJ2-5; TRBD2 aligns across 8 bases. Germline CDR1 is WNHNN and CDR2 is SYGVQD (reference sequence). V shed 2 bases, J shed 4 bases, and the junction held 9 bases outside the gene matches. This CDR3 has 16 amino acids. The CDR3 sequence is CASSEIAGRNLETQYF. In DNA, the CDR3 is TGCGCCAGCAGTGAGATAGCGGGACGCAACTTAGAGACCCAGTACTTC.

The chain recombines TRBV11-3 with TRBJ2-2; D tentatively reads TRBD1 or TRBD2 (5 bases each). Per germline, CDR1 SGHNT and CDR2 YENEEA. Trimming shortened V by 1 base and J by 1 base, and 10 bases separated the two germline ends. The CDR3 loop spans 16 amino acids. The CDR3 sequence is CASSLAGTGNTGELFF. CDR3 in DNA: TGTGCCAGCAGCTTAGCGGGGACGGGGAACACCGGGGAGCTGTTTTTT.

This clone has a single count. V is TRBV5-8 and J is TRBJ1-2; D uncertain. CDR1 is SGHTS and CDR2 is YDEGEE in the germline V gene. This CDR3 region has 12 residues. Trimming took off 5 bases at V and 4 bases at J, with 9 bases between the two ends. The DNA of the CDR3 is TGTGCCAGCAGGACGGGATTCTATGGCTACACCTTC. Its translation is CASRTGFYGYTF. The full variable domain, in which reference TRBV5-8 and TRBJ1-2 provide the parts outside the CDR3, is EAGVTQSPTHLIKTRGQQATLRCSPISGHTSVYWYQQALGLGLQFLLWYDEGEERNRGNFPPRFSGRQFPNYSSELNVNALELEDSALYLCASRTGFYGYTFGSGTRLTVV.

CDR3 bases: TGTGCCAGCAGCTTAAATATGGACAGGGAAGCTTTCTTT. Translated, it gives CASSLNMDREAFF. The chain links TRBV7-3 to TRBJ1-1, with 7 positions matching TRBD1. This CDR3 comprises 13 residues. V lost 1 base and J lost 8; bases outside the gene matches: 4. CDR1 and CDR2 (germline): SGHTA, FQGTGA.

V and J are TRBV24-1 and TRBJ1-6; possibly TRBD1 for D (5 bases). The V end was cut by 7 bases, the J end by 17 bases, with 17 bases between. CDR1 is KGHDR and CDR2 is SFDVKD in the germline V gene. This CDR3 is built from 12 residues. The DNA of the CDR3 is TGTGCCACCAGGGTGATCCGGACATTCTTCCACTTT. This sequence encodes CATRVIRTFFHF.

The V gene is TRBV29-1, the J gene TRBJ1-1; no clear D gene. This CDR3 contains 11 residues. The germline V and J ends were trimmed by 4 bases and 6 bases, with 9 bases remaining between them. CDR1 and CDR2 from the germline V gene are SQVTM and ANQGSEA. The CDR3 protein is CSVVRQSEAFF. In nucleotides, the CDR3 is TGCAGCGTTGTAAGGCAATCTGAAGCTTTCTTT.

Only one count was recorded for this clone. This rearrangement joins TRBV28 to TRBJ1-2, with 8 bases lining up with TRBD1. Unmatched junction bases numbered 7, after V lost 5 bases and J lost 8 bases. Per the germline V gene, CDR1 is MDHEN and CDR2 is SYDVKM. CDR3 size: 13 residues. The CDR3, as DNA: TGTGCCAGCAGTCCCGTCAGGGGGCGCGGCTACACCTTC. It yields the protein CASSPVRGRGYTF.

The chain has TRBV27 and TRBJ1-1; possibly TRBD1 for D (5 bases). V lost 5 bases to trimming and J lost 10 bases, with 17 bases between them. The CDR3 length is 13 residues. Germline lookup yields CDR1 MNHEY and CDR2 SMNVEV (reference sequence). CDR3 in DNA: TGTGCCAGCAGTCCAAACTCCGGCGGGGCAGCTTTCTTT. It codes for CASSPNSGGAAFF.

The V gene is TRBV19, the J gene TRBJ2-3, with 8 bases aligning to TRBD1. Germline V gene lookup returns CDR1 LNHDA and CDR2 SQIVND (reference sequence). The CDR3 consists of 16 residues. The V segment lost 6 bases and the J segment 2 bases; nucleotides outside the gene matches: 10. CDR3 amino acids: CASSPGQGANTDTQYF. The DNA for the CDR3 is TGTGCCAGTAGCCCTGGGCAGGGGGCAAACACAGATACGCAGTATTTT.

The V and J genes are TRBV7-8 and TRBJ2-2; the match to TRBD1 covers 7 bases. With V trimmed by 1 base and J by 6 bases, 2 bases remained unmatched. The CDR3 totals 14 residues. CDR1 and CDR2 (germline): SGHVS, FQNEAQ. The CDR3 region has the DNA TGTGCCAGCAGCTTAGACAGGGGCGCCGGGGAGCTGTTTTTT. This sequence encodes CASSLDRGAGELFF.

The chain employs TRBV16 and TRBJ2-3; TRBD1 is a possible D gene (5 bases). Per germline, CDR1 KGHSY and CDR2 FQNENV. This CDR3 has 17 residues. V lost 0 bases, J lost 0 bases, and 13 bases lay in between. The CDR3, as DNA: TGTGCCAGCAGCCAATCCTCCAGACAGTTTAGCACAGATACGCAGTATTTT. Protein: CASSQSSRQFSTDTQYF.

J is TRBJ2-1 and V is TRBV12-5; D remains ambiguous. The CDR3 runs 13 residues. From germline, CDR1 is LGHNT and CDR2 FRNRAP. V gave up 3 bases and J gave up 3 bases, with 6 bases separating them. The CDR3: CASGLDNYNEQFF. DNA of the CDR3: TGTGCTAGTGGTTTAGACAACTACAATGAGCAGTTCTTC.

The chain uses TRBV1 and TRBJ1-1. TRBV1 is a pseudogene locus. The CDR3 spans 17 residues. This CDR3 reads CTSSQEWGGEGNTEAFF. The DNA for the CDR3 is TGCACCAGCAGCCAAGAGTGGGGAGGAGAGGGGAACACTGAAGCTTTCTTT.

This clone was detected only a few times. This chain connects TRBV2 to TRBJ1-2, with D perhaps TRBD1 (5 bases). With 7 bases removed from V and 9 bases from J, the gap between germline ends came to 18 bases. Germline V gives CDR1 SNHLY, CDR2 FYNNEI. There are 13 residues in the CDR3. The CDR3 DNA reads as TGTGCCAGCACCCCAGGATCGGAGGGACGCTACACCTTC. Translated: CASTPGSEGRYTF. Drawing the rest from reference TRBV2 and TRBJ1-2, the complete variable domain is EPEVTQTPSHQVTQMGQEVILRCVPISNHLYFYWYRQILGQKVEFLVSFYNNEISEKSEIFDDQFSVERPDGSNFTLKIRSTKLEDSAMYFCASTPGSEGRYTFGSGTRLTVV.

The CDR3 spells CASGLAPTVLAKNIQYF. The CDR3 region has the DNA TGTGCTAGTGGTTTGGCACCGACAGTCCTGGCCAAAAACATTCAGTACTTC. The chain couples TRBV12-5 to TRBJ2-4; perhaps TRBD1 as D (5 bases). V lost 1 base to trimming and J lost 1 base, with 14 bases between them. This CDR3 has 17 residues. Germline V gene lookup returns CDR1 LGHNT and CDR2 FRNRAP.

CDR3 bases: TGCGCCAGCAGCTTTAAGCGGGAGCGGGCAGATACGCAGTATTTT. Amino acids: CASSFKRERADTQYF. The rearrangement links TRBV5-1 to TRBJ2-3; 8 bases align to TRBD2. V gave up 2 bases and J gave up 4 bases; unmatched junction bases: 6. CDR3 length: 15 residues. Germline assignment: CDR1 SGHRS and CDR2 YFSETQ.

The chain links TRBV13 to TRBJ1-1; D may be TRBD1 (5 bases). The CDR3 is 16 amino acids. The V and J ends lost 5 bases and 3 bases respectively, with 19 bases between them. The germline gives CDR1 PRHDT, CDR2 FYEKMQ (reference sequence). The DNA of the CDR3 is TGTGCCAGCAGCCCCGAGTCCGGGGGTTTTTACACTGAAGCTTTCTTT. It codes for CASSPESGGFYTEAFF.

In DNA form, the CDR3 reads TGTGCCATCAGGGGGGGGACGAACACTGAAGCTTTCTTT. This sequence encodes CAIRGGTNTEAFF. The rearrangement links TRBV10-3 to TRBJ1-1; D is possibly TRBD1 (5 bases). Trimming cost V 6 bases and J 1 base, with 9 bases left between them. CDR3 length: 13 amino acids. Germline CDR1 is ENHRY and CDR2 is SYGVKD.

CDR3 sequence: CASSYGQGLSTDTQYF. The CDR3, as DNA: TGTGCCAGCAGTTACGGACAGGGGTTATCCACAGATACGCAGTATTTT. V and J are TRBV6-2 or TRBV6-3 and TRBJ2-3, with 9 bases identical to TRBD1. The CDR3 length is 16 residues. The germline V gene encodes CDR1 MNHEY and CDR2 SVGEGT. Trimming cost V 2 bases and J 2 bases; bases outside gene matches: 5.

The chain carries TRBV29-1 and TRBJ2-2; 10 bases are a match to TRBD2. V lost 7 bases and J lost 4; bases outside the gene matches: 3. In germline, CDR1 is SQVTM, CDR2 ANQGSEA. The CDR3 is 13 amino acids. CDR3 coding DNA: TGCAGCGCGGGACTAGCGTTCACCGGGGAGCTGTTTTTT. Its protein product is CSAGLAFTGELFF.